The 13 T cell receptor beta chains below come from one sample, sequenced in a study of memory CD4+ T cells and cytomegalovirus serostatus. Here immunoSEQ multiplex PCR was the method, and the copy in TCRdb shows in-frame clones only, minus some. The table lists around 33,000 clones, around 74% of them singletons. Single viable CD3+CD4+CD8-CD45RO+ cells were sorted as the memory CD4+ T cells. Sequencing used memory CD4+ T cells from blood. Receptors originate from an adult in good health and CMV-seronegative. Some clones in this sample may be carry-over from other donors' samples.

V is TRBV28 and J is TRBJ2-5; perhaps TRBD2 as D (7 bases). The V gene lost 4 bases and the J gene lost 5 bases, with 14 bases spanning the gap. Germline V gene sequence: CDR1 MDHEN, CDR2 SYDVKM. This CDR3 has 14 amino acids. CDR3 coding DNA: TGTGCCAGCAGTTCAGCGGGGAGGGGGGAGACCCAGTACTTC. Translated: CASSSAGRGETQYF.

The rearrangement uses TRBV29-1 and TRBJ1-3; no clear D gene. This CDR3 region has 11 residues. Trimming took off 4 bases at V and 1 base at J, with 2 bases between the two ends. Germline V lookup: CDR1 SQVTM, CDR2 ANQGSEA. CDR3 nucleotides: TGCAGCGTTGCTTCTGGAAACACCATATATTTT. Residues: CSVASGNTIYF.

This clone has more than one count but fewer than ten. J is TRBJ1-1 and V is TRBV19; D may be TRBD1 (5 bases). Trimming shortened V by 3 bases and J by 10 bases, and 15 bases separated the two germline ends. Per germline, CDR1 LNHDA and CDR2 SQIVND (reference sequence). This CDR3 region has 13 residues. The chain's CDR3 is CASSMQVGTRAFF. The CDR3 bases are TGTGCCAGTAGTATGCAGGTTGGGACGAGAGCTTTCTTT.

The chain uses TRBV6-5 and TRBJ1-3; D uncertain. The CDR3 is made up of 16 amino acids. V dropped 0 bases and J dropped 8 bases, with 17 bases sitting between them. In germline, CDR1 is MNHEY, CDR2 SVGAGI. CDR3 in DNA: TGTGCCAGCAGTTACTCGCCCCGCTCAGGAAGGGACACCATATATTTT. It yields the protein CASSYSPRSGRDTIYF.

The chain links TRBV30 to TRBJ2-1; no clear D. Trimming removed 5 bases from V and 4 bases from J, with 6 bases in between. The CDR3 consists of 11 residues. Germline assignment: CDR1 GTSNPN and CDR2 SVGIG (reference sequence). The CDR3 region is CAWGVYNEQFF. The CDR3 region has the DNA TGTGCCTGGGGGGTTTACAATGAGCAGTTCTTC.

This clone has only a few counts. The chain is built from TRBV10-3 and TRBJ1-2; D uncertain. The germline V and J ends were trimmed by 0 bases and 7 bases, with 6 bases remaining between them. The CDR3 sequence is 12 residues long. Germline CDR1 is ENHRY and CDR2 is SYGVKD. CDR3 sequence reads: CAISESEGGYTF. CDR3 nucleotide sequence: TGTGCCATCAGTGAGTCGGAGGGTGGCTACACCTTC.

This clone turned up a few times. The genes are TRBV5-1 and TRBJ2-7; D not certain. V lost 4 bases and J lost 0, with 2 bases in between. The CDR3 spans 11 residues. Germline V gives CDR1 SGHRS, CDR2 YFSETQ. The CDR3, as DNA: TGCGCCAGCAGCAACTCCTACGAGCAGTACTTC. Amino acid sequence: CASSNSYEQYF.

This clone has more than one count but fewer than ten. The rearrangement uses TRBV9 and TRBJ2-2; possibly TRBD2 for D (6 bases). Germline CDR1 SGDLS, CDR2 YYNGEE. There are 18 residues in the CDR3. V was trimmed by 4 bases and J by 5 bases, leaving 24 bases between them. The CDR3 loop is CASSQTRVDYLRTGELFF. CDR3 DNA: TGTGCCAGCAGCCAAACAAGAGTGGACTACCTTCGGACCGGGGAGCTGTTTTTT. Looking up the rest from reference TRBV9 and TRBJ2-2 gives the full variable domain: DSGVTQTPKHLITATGQRVTLRCSPRSGDLSVYWYQQSLDQGLQFLIQYYNGEERAKGNILERFSAQQFPDLHSELNLSSLELGDSALYFCASSQTRVDYLRTGELFFGEGSRLTVL.

The chain has TRBV5-5 and TRBJ1-5; 9 nucleotides agree with TRBD1. Losses at the gene ends were 0 bases for V and 8 bases for J; bases not matched to a gene: 3. Germline loops: CDR1 SGHKS, CDR2 YYEKEE (reference sequence). CDR3 length: 14 amino acids. The CDR3 spells CASSLADRGEPQHF. CDR3 DNA sequence: TGTGCCAGCAGCTTGGCGGACAGGGGAGAGCCCCAGCATTTT.

The J gene is TRBJ2-7, the V gene TRBV2; weak D call: TRBD1 (6 bases). This CDR3 spans 14 amino acids. The V gene's germline CDR1 is SNHLY and CDR2 FYNNEI. V lost 2 bases to trimming and J lost 5 bases, with 13 bases between them. CDR3 loop: CASSESLGAHEQYF. CDR3 in DNA: TGTGCCAGCAGTGAATCCCTGGGGGCCCACGAGCAGTACTTC.

Comment on this clone: The junction does not match germline at one end; this may be a read error. The genes are TRBV14 and TRBJ2-7; TRBD1 is a possible D gene (5 bases). The CDR3 length is 12 residues. Germline assignment: CDR1 SGHDN and CDR2 FVKESK. The CDR3 here is CAGSQGHYEQYF. Written as DNA, the CDR3 is TGTGCCGGCAGCCAAGGACACTACGAGCAGTACTTC.

This clone was seen a handful of times. This chain uses TRBV6-5 with TRBJ1-2; 8 bases align to TRBD1. Germline CDR1 and CDR2: MNHEY and SVGAGI. This CDR3 has 14 residues. Losses at the gene ends were 5 bases for V and 1 base for J; bases not matched to a gene: 3. For the CDR3, the DNA is TGTGCCAGCAGTCCAGGGGGCAGTAACTATGGCTACACCTTC. It translates to CASSPGGSNYGYTF.

The genes are TRBV6-5 and TRBJ2-2; D gene ambiguous. The CDR3 is 11 residues long. CDR1 is MNHEY, CDR2 SVGAGI, per germline. Trimming removed 5 bases from V and 8 bases from J, with 6 bases in between. The CDR3 here is CASSDPGELFF. The CDR3 region has the DNA TGTGCCAGCAGTGACCCGGGGGAGCTGTTTTTT.